The 2 T cell receptor beta chains presented below share a single source sample, sequenced in a study of blood T cell repertoires in COVID-19. Repertoires were generated with immunoSEQ multiplex PCR, while TCRdb's copy carries only in-frame clones and drops some. The table has around 190,000 clones, about 88% seen once. Sequencing was done on a sample of peripheral blood. Receptors originate from a man aged 18 to 35 who had recovered from COVID-19.

The chain carries TRBV6-2 or TRBV6-3 and TRBJ1-3; D ambiguous. Germline V gene lookup returns CDR1 MNHEY and CDR2 SVGEGT. V was trimmed by 2 bases and J by 0 bases, leaving 11 bases between them. The CDR3 runs to 16 residues. The CDR3 loop is CASSYRVSNSGNTIYF. CDR3 DNA: TGTGCCAGCAGTTACCGGGTGTCCAACTCTGGAAACACCATATATTTT.

The chain joins TRBV18 to TRBJ1-4, with D perhaps TRBD1 (5 bases). Trimming shortened V by 3 bases and J by 5 bases, and 10 bases separated the two germline ends. This CDR3 is built from 14 residues. The germline V gene has CDR1 KGHSH and CDR2 LQKENI. CDR3 amino acids: CASSPSQGNEKLFF. The CDR3 region has the DNA TGTGCCAGCTCACCGTCGCAGGGAAATGAAAAACTGTTTTTT.